This TCR beta chain comes out of a study of blood T cells in healthy people across ages. PCR was performed a second time for roughly 6 to 12 cycles using a sample-barcoded 5' primer and a J-beta primer mix. Every molecule of cDNA carried a tag from a template-switch adaptor with 12 random nucleotides. Each CDR3 protein is one row after TCRdb ran MiXCR on the 5' RACE reads. The sample records around 710,000 distinct CDR3 sequences, 43% being singletons. Deletions cut 7 bases from V and 9 bases from J, with 21 bases between. Germline loops: CDR1 KGHDR, CDR2 SFDVKD. CDR3 length: 15 amino acids. Every donor provided 7.5 to 10 milliliters of peripheral blood.

Sequencing used blood. The chain links TRBV24-1 to TRBJ2-1, with D possibly being TRBD2 (5 bases). The clonotype comes from a woman aged 55-70 years in good health. The DNA of the CDR3 is TGTGCCACCAGAGCGGCTGGCCCTAAGGGCGGTGAGCAGTTCTTC. Protein sequence: CATRAAGPKGGEQFF.